Below, one TCR beta chain is given with its context. Its antigen is still unknown. This record belongs to a study of glioma-infiltrating T cells. Regarding the study as a whole: Above-expected tissue-blood divergence occurred in all gliomas, most in low-grade ones. Very few CDR3 sequences were shared between tissue and blood.

CDR1 and CDR2 from the germline V gene are SGHAT and FQNNGV. This CDR3 is 16 amino acids long. V was pared by 4 bases and J by 1 base, with 8 bases of the junction left unmatched. The iRepertoire nested amplicon-rescue multiplex PCR amplified TCR alpha and beta CDR3s from RNA. One-step reverse transcription and amplification started from approximately 100-400 ng of tissue mRNA or PBMC total RNA. Using its own MiXCR run on the multiplex PCR reads, TCRdb lists one record per CDR3 protein. The repertoire includes around 93,000 distinct CDR3 sequences, around 37% of them detected once, and roughly two fifths sits in the top ten.

Source material: glioma tissue, nonneoplastic brain tissue, or PBMCs (not recorded which). The V call is TRBV11-2, the J call TRBJ2-5; 8 bases are a match to TRBD2. The clonotype originates from a human donor with low-grade glioma or glioblastoma, undergoing nonglioma brain surgery, or in good health (not recorded which). In DNA, the CDR3 is TGTGCCAGCAGCTGGAGTAGCGGGGAAAGCCAAGAGACCCAGTACTTC. Its translation is CASSWSSGESQETQYF.